What follows are 22 T cell receptor beta chains derived from one specimen sequenced in a study of blood T cell dynamics during melanoma immunotherapy (dated by TCRdb to between 2020 and 2021). This specimen's time point label, per the study, means: pre-treatment baseline. The protocol used for the library was the immunoSEQ multiplex PCR assay. This is the immuneACCESS table as TCRdb keeps it, with only in-frame sequences that have V and J called. A part of the clones is gone; compared with another copy, unresolved V genes explain less than half, and the rest is unexplained. Within this sample are 13,000 to 15,000 clones, with 70% to 90% of them counted one time only. The top ten clonotypes cover less than 6.5% of the sample. The sample was blood, taken from a patient treated with checkpoint blockade. These receptors came from a human donor with melanoma.

CDR3 residues: CASSPGWGTGKPPLHF. The CDR3 coding sequence is TGTGCCAGCAGCCCCGGGTGGGGGACAGGAAAGCCACCCCTCCACTTT. The chain uses TRBV5-4 and TRBJ1-6; 8 bases are a match to TRBD1. V was clipped by 4 bases and J by 11 bases; unmatched bases: 14. CDR1 SGHNT and CDR2 YYREEE come from the germline V gene (reference sequence). CDR3 size: 16 residues.

The chain is built from TRBV19 and TRBJ2-3; 8 bases match TRBD1. The V segment lost 6 bases and the J segment 3 bases; nucleotides outside the gene matches: 2. The CDR3 has 13 residues. Germline CDR1 is LNHDA and CDR2 is SQIVND (reference sequence). As DNA, the CDR3 is TGTGCCAGTAGCGACAGGGGTACAGATACGCAGTATTTT. This encodes CASSDRGTDTQYF.

This clone has a single count. The chain couples TRBV6-6 to TRBJ1-6, with TRBD1 matching over 7 bases. Looked up from germline, CDR1 is MNHNY and CDR2 is SVGAGI (reference sequence). V dropped 0 bases and J dropped 7; count of bases not matched to a gene: 6. The CDR3 contains 16 residues. CDR3 sequence: CASSYSPGGLNSPLHF. CDR3 sequence (DNA): TGTGCCAGCAGTTACTCTCCAGGGGGTTTGAATTCACCCCTCCACTTT.

The CDR3 loop reads CASSLAGASSSTF. CDR3 coding DNA: TGTGCCAGCAGTTTAGCCGGGGCCAGTAGTAGCACCTTC. The V and J genes are TRBV6-6 and TRBJ1-2; tentatively, D is TRBD1 (5 bases). V shed 4 bases and J shed 13 bases, with 19 bases lying between them. Germline CDR1 reads MNHNY; CDR2 reads SVGAGI (reference sequence). The CDR3 has 13 amino acids.

V is TRBV7-2 and J is TRBJ1-2; 8 bases match TRBD1. V was pared by 0 bases and J by 4 bases, with 13 bases of the junction left unmatched. CDR3 size: 18 residues. CDR1 SGHTA and CDR2 FQGNSA come from the germline V gene. This CDR3 reads CASSLAGTGAANFYGYTF. The CDR3 nucleotides are TGTGCCAGCAGCTTAGCCGGGACAGGCGCCGCTAACTTCTATGGCTACACCTTC.

The chain links TRBV10-3 to TRBJ1-2, with D perhaps TRBD1 (5 bases). The CDR3 contains 14 residues. V gave up 2 bases and J gave up 3 bases, with 10 bases separating them. Germline lookup yields CDR1 ENHRY and CDR2 SYGVKD. CDR3 DNA: TGTGCCATCAGTGAGGCAGGGCCGGACTATGGCTACACCTTC. Its protein product is CAISEAGPDYGYTF.

This clone came up once. The V gene is TRBV15, the J gene TRBJ2-2; 10 nucleotides agree with TRBD1. The CDR3 has 16 residues. Germline lookup yields CDR1 LNHNV and CDR2 YYDKDF (reference sequence). V lost 5 bases, J lost 7 bases, and 10 bases stayed unmatched. CDR3 protein: CATSGGTGELGGELFF. The CDR3 region has the DNA TGTGCCACCAGCGGGGGGACAGGGGAGTTGGGCGGGGAGCTGTTTTTT. Using reference TRBV15 and TRBJ2-2 for the parts outside the CDR3, the full variable domain is DAMVIQNPRYQVTQFGKPVTLSCSQTLNHNVMYWYQQKSSQAPKLLFHYYDKDFNNEADTPDNFQSRRPNTSFCFLDIRSPGLGDTAMYLCATSGGTGELGGELFFGEGSRLTVL.

This chain uses TRBV9 with TRBJ1-1; D unresolved. Germline assignment: CDR1 SGDLS and CDR2 YYNGEE. Between the trimmed V and J ends, which lost 4 bases and 1 base, there was a span of 14 bases. This CDR3 region has 15 residues. The CDR3: CASSPFGMTNTEAFF. Written as DNA, the CDR3 is TGTGCCAGCAGCCCTTTTGGCATGACGAACACTGAAGCTTTCTTT.

A few counts support this clone. The chain is built from TRBV19 and TRBJ1-5; no firm D call. This CDR3 comprises 14 residues. Trimming pared 4 bases from V and 7 bases from J, leaving 14 bases between. Germline loops: CDR1 LNHDA, CDR2 SQIVND (reference sequence). CDR3 in amino acids: CASSKPLEMQPQHF. The CDR3 DNA reads as TGTGCCAGTAGTAAGCCCCTCGAGATGCAGCCCCAGCATTTT. Complete variable domain (other parts from reference TRBV19 and TRBJ1-5): DGGITQSPKYLFRKEGQNVTLSCEQNLNHDAMYWYRQDPGQGLRLIYYSQIVNDFQKGDIAEGYSVSREKKESFPLTVTSAQKNPTAFYLCASSKPLEMQPQHFGDGTRLSIL.

V gene TRBV2 combines with J gene TRBJ2-1, with 9 bases aligning to TRBD2. The CDR3 totals 14 residues. In germline, CDR1 is SNHLY, CDR2 FYNNEI. With V trimmed by 9 bases and J by 0 bases, 3 bases remained unmatched. CDR3 amino acids: CARGSGSSYNEQFF. The CDR3 DNA reads TGTGCCAGGGGTAGCGGGAGCTCCTACAATGAGCAGTTCTTC.

V and J are TRBV9 and TRBJ2-3; 7 bases line up with TRBD1. Germline values: CDR1 SGDLS, CDR2 YYNGEE. V lost 4 bases and J lost 5; bases outside the gene matches: 10. The CDR3 is made up of 15 amino acids. In DNA form, the CDR3 reads TGTGCCAGCAGCTCGGGACAGAACAGGGGAGATACGCAGTATTTT. This codes for CASSSGQNRGDTQYF.

V and J are TRBV7-6 and TRBJ1-3; D not certain. CDR1 is SGHVS and CDR2 is FNYEAQ in the germline V gene. The CDR3 is 17 residues long. Trimming removed 5 bases from V and 3 bases from J, with 20 bases in between. The CDR3 region is CASSPLSARSVGNTIYF. The CDR3 DNA sequence: TGTGCCAGCAGCCCCCTATCGGCGCGGTCGGTTGGAAACACCATATATTTT. Drawing the rest from reference TRBV7-6 and TRBJ1-3, the complete variable domain is GAGVSQSPRYKVTKRGQDVALRCDPISGHVSLYWYRQALGQGPEFLTYFNYEAQQDKSGLPNDRFSAERPEGSISTLTIQRTEQRDSAMYRCASSPLSARSVGNTIYFGEGSWLTVV.

This chain joins TRBV11-2 and TRBJ2-7; D is unresolved. Trimming left V 1 base short and J 3 bases short, with 7 bases between. CDR3 size: 13 residues. Germline V gene data show CDR1 as SGHAT and CDR2 as FQNNGV. The CDR3 region is CASSLAAFYEQYV. In nucleotides, the CDR3 is TGTGCCAGCAGCTTAGCGGCATTCTACGAGCAGTACGTC.

This rearrangement joins TRBV7-2 to TRBJ2-5; 9 bases line up with TRBD2. V gave up 5 bases and J gave up 4 bases; unmatched junction bases: 2. Per the germline V gene, CDR1 is SGHTA and CDR2 is FQGNSA. The CDR3 covers 13 residues. The CDR3 sequence is CASSRGLAETQYF. The CDR3 nucleotides are TGTGCCAGCAGCCGGGGACTAGCAGAGACCCAGTACTTC. The whole variable domain, filled in from reference TRBV7-2 and TRBJ2-5, reads GAGVSQSPSNKVTEKGKDVELRCDPISGHTALYWYRQSLGQGLEFLIYFQGNSAPDKSGLPSDRFSAERTGGSVSTLTIQRTQQEDSAVYLCASSRGLAETQYFGPGTRLLVL.

The chain couples TRBV6-1 to TRBJ2-3; D uncertain. The CDR3 consists of 14 residues. Per the germline V gene, CDR1 is MNHNS and CDR2 is SASEGT. The V gene lost 3 bases and the J gene lost 0 bases, with 7 bases spanning the gap. The CDR3 region is CASSEHHSTDTQYF. CDR3 bases: TGTGCCAGCAGTGAGCATCACAGCACAGATACGCAGTATTTT.

CDR3 nucleotides: TGTGCCTGGAGTGTCAGGGCAGGGGGCAATTCACCCCTCCACTTT. Its translation is CAWSVRAGGNSPLHF. The chain uses TRBV30 and TRBJ1-6; 8 bases are shared with TRBD1. The CDR3 is 15 amino acids. Trimming at V came to 0 bases and at J to 7 bases, leaving 5 bases not matched to a gene. Germline assignment: CDR1 GTSNPN and CDR2 SVGIG (reference sequence).

V and J are TRBV7-2 and TRBJ2-3, with TRBD2 as a possible D gene (5 bases). The CDR3 totals 15 residues. Deletions cut 2 bases from V and 5 bases from J, with 14 bases between. In germline, CDR1 is SGHTA, CDR2 FQGNSA. CDR3 nucleotide sequence: TGTGCCAGCAGCTTATACTGGGAGCCGCAAGATACGCAGTATTTT. It encodes CASSLYWEPQDTQYF.

This chain connects TRBV18 to TRBJ1-5; TRBD1 might be the D (6 bases). CDR3 length equals 13 residues. CDR1 KGHSH and CDR2 LQKENI come from the germline V gene. V lost 4 bases, J lost 4 bases, and 8 bases lay in between. This chain's CDR3 is CASSRGQNQPQHF. CDR3 DNA: TGTGCCAGCTCACGGGGGCAAAATCAGCCCCAGCATTTT.

The V and J genes are TRBV9 and TRBJ2-7; no reliable D call. The V gene's germline CDR1 is SGDLS and CDR2 YYNGEE. The CDR3 covers 16 residues. The V gene lost 4 bases and the J gene lost 5 bases, with 22 bases spanning the gap. Written as DNA, the CDR3 is TGTGCCAGCAGCCCATCGGCCCGGACCCTACTCGACGAGCAGTACTTC. This gives the protein CASSPSARTLLDEQYF.

The chain joins TRBV5-1 to TRBJ1-1; no clear D gene. Germline CDR1 reads SGHRS; CDR2 reads YFSETQ. The V gene lost 7 bases and the J gene lost 2 bases, with 15 bases spanning the gap. The CDR3 consists of 14 residues. DNA for the CDR3: TGCGCCAGCGGAAACGGGCAGCCCAACACTGAAGCTTTCTTT. This codes for CASGNGQPNTEAFF.

This sequence joins TRBV4-3 and TRBJ1-1; D ambiguous. This CDR3 comprises 15 residues. Germline V gene data show CDR1 as LGHNA and CDR2 as YSLEER. Between the trimmed V and J ends, which lost 0 bases and 5 bases, there was a span of 13 bases. The CDR3 DNA is TGCGCCAGCAGCCAAGATGTTGTCACACGGACTGAAGCTTTCTTT. This translates into CASSQDVVTRTEAFF.

In this sample, this clone turned up a few times. This chain uses TRBV5-5 with TRBJ1-5; D remains unclear. V was pared by 4 bases and J by 8 bases, with 13 bases between. The CDR3 is 13 residues long. CDR1 SGHKS and CDR2 YYEKEE come from the germline V gene (reference sequence). The CDR3 nucleotides are TGTGCCAGCAGCGGCGACCCTTTGAAGCCCCAGCATTTT. This translates into CASSGDPLKPQHF.